Described below is a single T cell receptor beta chain sequence and its context. The entry originates in a study of blood T cell repertoires in COVID-19. Study information: T cells, B-cell-depleted T cells, or PBMCs supplied cDNA or gDNA.

Looked up from germline, CDR1 is SGHVS and CDR2 is FQNEAQ. The CDR3 extends over 14 amino acids. The germline V and J ends were trimmed by 1 base and 6 bases, with 13 bases remaining between them. Original processing notes: Estimated nucleated cell counts came from reference gene primer amplification. Generated by immunoSEQ multiplex PCR, the TCRdb table keeps only in-frame clones and is missing some. D and trimming were read from the DNA, whereas the V and J calls and clone size are those reported in that table. The sample records roughly 150,000 clones, 75% to 90% being singletons. The source material was peripheral blood. The V and J genes are TRBV7-8 and TRBJ2-7, with no clear D. The sequence derives from a woman at least 80 years old with acute or convalescent COVID-19. The CDR3 spells CASSLVGSRTEQYF. The CDR3 DNA follows: TGTGCCAGCAGCTTAGTGGGCAGCCGAACCGAGCAGTACTTC.